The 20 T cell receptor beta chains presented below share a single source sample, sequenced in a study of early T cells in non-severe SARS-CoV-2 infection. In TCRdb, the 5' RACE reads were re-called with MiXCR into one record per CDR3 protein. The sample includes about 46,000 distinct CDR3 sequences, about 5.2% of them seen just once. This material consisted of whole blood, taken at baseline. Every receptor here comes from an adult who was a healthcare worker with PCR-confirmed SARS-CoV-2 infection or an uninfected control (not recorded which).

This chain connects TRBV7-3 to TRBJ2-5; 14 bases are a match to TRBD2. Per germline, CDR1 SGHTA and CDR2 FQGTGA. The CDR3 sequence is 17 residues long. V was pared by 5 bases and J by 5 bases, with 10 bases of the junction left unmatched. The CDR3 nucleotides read TGTGCCAGCAGCCAGGCCGGGACTAGCGGGAGTGGGGAGACCCAGTACTTC. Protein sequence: CASSQAGTSGSGETQYF.

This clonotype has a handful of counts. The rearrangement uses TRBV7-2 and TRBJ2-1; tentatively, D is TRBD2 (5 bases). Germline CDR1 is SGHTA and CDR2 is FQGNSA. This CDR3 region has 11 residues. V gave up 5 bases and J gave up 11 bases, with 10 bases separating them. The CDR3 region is CASSAGPKQFF. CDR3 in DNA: TGTGCCAGCAGCGCGGGCCCGAAGCAGTTCTTC.

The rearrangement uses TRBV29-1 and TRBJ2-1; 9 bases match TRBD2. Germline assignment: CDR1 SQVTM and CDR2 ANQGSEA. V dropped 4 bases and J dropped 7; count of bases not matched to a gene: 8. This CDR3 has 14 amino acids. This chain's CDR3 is CSVAVAGGPNEQFF. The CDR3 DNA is TGCAGCGTTGCGGTGGCGGGAGGGCCAAATGAGCAGTTCTTC.

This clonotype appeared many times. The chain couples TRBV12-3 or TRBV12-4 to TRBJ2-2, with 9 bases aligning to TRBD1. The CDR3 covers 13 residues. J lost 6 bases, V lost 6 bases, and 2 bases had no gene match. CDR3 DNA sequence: TGTGCCAGCAGACAGGGGGCGGCCGGGGAGCTGTTTTTT. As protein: CASRQGAAGELFF.

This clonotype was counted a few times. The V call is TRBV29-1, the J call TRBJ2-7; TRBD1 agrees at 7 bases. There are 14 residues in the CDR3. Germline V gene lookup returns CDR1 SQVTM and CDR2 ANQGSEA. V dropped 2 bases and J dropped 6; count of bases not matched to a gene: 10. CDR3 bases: TGCAGCGTTGAAAAACAGGGGCCACGGGGCGAGCAGTACTTC. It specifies CSVEKQGPRGEQYF.

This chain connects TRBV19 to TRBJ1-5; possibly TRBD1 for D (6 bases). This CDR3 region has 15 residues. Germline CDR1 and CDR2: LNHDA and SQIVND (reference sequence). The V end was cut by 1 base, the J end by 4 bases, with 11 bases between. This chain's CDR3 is CASSIAQGTNQPQHF. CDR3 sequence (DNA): TGTGCCAGTAGTATAGCACAGGGCACAAATCAGCCCCAGCATTTT.

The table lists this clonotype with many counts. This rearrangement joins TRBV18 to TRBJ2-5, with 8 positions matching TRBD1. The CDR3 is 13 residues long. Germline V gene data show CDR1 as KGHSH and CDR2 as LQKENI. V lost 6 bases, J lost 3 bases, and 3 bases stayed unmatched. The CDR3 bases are TGTGCCAGCTCCCCGACAGGGGAAGAGACCCAGTACTTC. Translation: CASSPTGEETQYF. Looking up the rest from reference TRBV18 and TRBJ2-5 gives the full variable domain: NAGVMQNPRHLVRRRGQEARLRCSPMKGHSHVYWYRQLPEEGLKFMVYLQKENIIDESGMPKERFSAEFPKEGPSILRIQQVVRGDSAAYFCASSPTGEETQYFGPGTRLLVL.

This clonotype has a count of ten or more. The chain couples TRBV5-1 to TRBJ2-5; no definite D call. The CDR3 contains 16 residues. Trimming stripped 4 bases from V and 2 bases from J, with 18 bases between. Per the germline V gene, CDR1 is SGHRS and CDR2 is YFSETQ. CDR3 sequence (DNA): TGCGCCAGCAGCCCATACGACTCCTTCCAACAAGAGACCCAGTACTTC. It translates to CASSPYDSFQQETQYF.

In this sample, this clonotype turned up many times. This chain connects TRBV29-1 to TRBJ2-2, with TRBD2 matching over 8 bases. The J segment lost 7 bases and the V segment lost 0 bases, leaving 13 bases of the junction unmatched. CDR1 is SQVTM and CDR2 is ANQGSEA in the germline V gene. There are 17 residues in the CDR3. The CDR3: CSVEDRPNSGRHGELFF. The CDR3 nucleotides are TGCAGCGTTGAAGATCGGCCCAACAGCGGGAGACACGGGGAGCTGTTTTTT.

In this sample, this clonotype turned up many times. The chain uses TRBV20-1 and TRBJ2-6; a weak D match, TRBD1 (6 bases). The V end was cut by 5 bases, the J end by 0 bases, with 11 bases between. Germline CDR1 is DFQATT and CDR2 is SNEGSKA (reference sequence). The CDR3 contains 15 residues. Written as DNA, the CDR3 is TGCAGTGCTTCGGACAGCATCTCTGGGGCCAACGTCCTGACTTTC. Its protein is CSASDSISGANVLTF.

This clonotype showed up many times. CDR3 in DNA: TGTGCCAGCAGCTTAGTGTGGGCAGGGTCCACCGGGGAGCTGTTTTTT. Its protein is CASSLVWAGSTGELFF. V usage is TRBV11-2 and J usage is TRBJ2-2; TRBD1 might be the D (5 bases). Germline values: CDR1 SGHAT, CDR2 FQNNGV. V was pared by 1 base and J by 4 bases, with 13 bases between. The CDR3 has 16 amino acids.

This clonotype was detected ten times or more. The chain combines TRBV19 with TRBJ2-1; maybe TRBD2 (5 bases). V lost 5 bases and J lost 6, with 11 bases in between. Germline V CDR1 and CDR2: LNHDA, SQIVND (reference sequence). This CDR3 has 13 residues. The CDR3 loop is CASSLPGFNEQFF. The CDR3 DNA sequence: TGTGCCAGTAGTCTCCCGGGATTCAATGAGCAGTTCTTC.

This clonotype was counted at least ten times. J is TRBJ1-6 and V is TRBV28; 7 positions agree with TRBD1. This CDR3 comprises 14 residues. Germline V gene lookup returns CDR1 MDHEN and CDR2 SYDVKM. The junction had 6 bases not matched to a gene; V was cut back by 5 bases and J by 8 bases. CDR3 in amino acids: CASSRDSRDSPLHF. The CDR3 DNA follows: TGTGCCAGCAGTCGGGACAGTAGAGATTCACCCCTCCACTTT.

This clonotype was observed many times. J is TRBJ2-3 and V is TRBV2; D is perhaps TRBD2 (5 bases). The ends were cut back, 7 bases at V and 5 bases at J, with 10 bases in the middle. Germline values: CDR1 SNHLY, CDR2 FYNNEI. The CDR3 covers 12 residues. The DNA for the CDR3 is TGTGCCAGCAAGGCCGCGGGAGATACGCAGTATTTT. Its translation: CASKAAGDTQYF.

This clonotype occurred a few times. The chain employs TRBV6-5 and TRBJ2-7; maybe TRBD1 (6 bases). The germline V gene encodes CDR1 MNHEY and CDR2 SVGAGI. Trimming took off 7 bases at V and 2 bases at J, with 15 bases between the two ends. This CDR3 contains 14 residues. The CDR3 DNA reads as TGTGCCAGCAATCAAAACGGACAGCCCTACGAGCAGTACTTC. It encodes CASNQNGQPYEQYF.

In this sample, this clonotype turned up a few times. As DNA, the CDR3 is TGTGCCAGCGACAACGCGAACACCGGGGAGCTGTTTTTT. Translating gives CASDNANTGELFF. The rearrangement joins TRBV7-9 to TRBJ2-2; no reliable D call. In germline, CDR1 is SEHNR, CDR2 FQNEAQ (reference sequence). The ends were cut back, 8 bases at V and 0 bases at J, with 7 bases in the middle. The CDR3 extends over 13 amino acids.

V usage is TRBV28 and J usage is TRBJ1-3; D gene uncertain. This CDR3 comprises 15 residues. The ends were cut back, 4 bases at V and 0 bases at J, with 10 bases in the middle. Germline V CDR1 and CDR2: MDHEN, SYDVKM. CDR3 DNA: TGTGCCAGCAGTTCTGACGTATACTCTGGAAACACCATATATTTT. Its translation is CASSSDVYSGNTIYF.

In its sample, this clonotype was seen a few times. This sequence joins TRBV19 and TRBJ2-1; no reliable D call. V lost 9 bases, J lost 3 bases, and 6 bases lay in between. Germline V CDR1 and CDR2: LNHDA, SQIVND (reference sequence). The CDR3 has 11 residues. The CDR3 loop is CASVDYNEQFF. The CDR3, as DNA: TGTGCCAGCGTAGACTACAATGAGCAGTTCTTC.

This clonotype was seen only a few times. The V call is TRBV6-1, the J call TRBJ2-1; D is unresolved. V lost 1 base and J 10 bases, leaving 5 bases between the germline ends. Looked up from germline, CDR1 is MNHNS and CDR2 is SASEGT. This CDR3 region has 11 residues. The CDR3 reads CASSEVNEQFF. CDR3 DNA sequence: TGTGCCAGCAGTGAAGTGAACGAGCAGTTCTTC.

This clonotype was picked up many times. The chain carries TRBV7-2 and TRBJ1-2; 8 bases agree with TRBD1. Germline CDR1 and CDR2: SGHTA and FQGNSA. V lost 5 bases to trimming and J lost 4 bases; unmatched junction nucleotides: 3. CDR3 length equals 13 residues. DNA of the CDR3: TGTGCCAGCAGCACCGGGACAGGCTATGGCTACACCTTC. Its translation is CASSTGTGYGYTF.